Listed below are T cell receptor beta chains from one sample, sequenced in a study of T cell responses to AZD1222 COVID-19 vaccine. Using immunoSEQ multiplex PCR, the repertoire was profiled, and TCRdb retains in-frame clones only, with some absent. The sample lists about 150,000 clones, about 91% seen once, with around 2.1% in the top ten. Sample: peripheral blood, taken on day 0 of AZD1222 vaccination. The receptors originated from an adult in good health. Each CDR3 is given with its conserved first and last residue. D genes are given only for firm matches. Not every row has a clone size; where given, it reads once, few, many or a size class.

v_call,cdr3_length,clone_size,j_call,d_call,cdr3_aa,cdr3_nt
TRBV19,16,NA,TRBJ2-3,TRBD2,CASSIGGLASTDTQYF,TGTGCCAGTAGTATAGGCGGACTAGCGAGCACAGATACGCAGTATTTT
TRBV7-9,13,NA,TRBJ1-3,NA,CASDRASGNTIYF,TGTGCCAGCGATCGGGCGTCTGGAAACACCATATATTTT
TRBV19,19,NA,TRBJ1-6,TRBD1,CASRDRGFEVGLSRSPLHF,TGTGCCAGTAGAGACAGGGGTTTCGAGGTCGGCCTGTCTCGTTCACCCCTCCACTTT
TRBV3-1/TRBV3-2,14,NA,TRBJ2-3,NA,CASSPDLFADTQYF,TGTGCCAGCAGCCCCGATCTGTTTGCAGATACGCAGTATTTT
TRBV6-6,14,NA,TRBJ1-1,TRBD1,CASTPGQGHTEAFF,TGTGCCAGCACCCCCGGACAGGGCCACACTGAAGCTTTCTTT
TRBV4-3,13,NA,TRBJ1-3,NA,CASRSVAGNTIYF,TGCGCCAGCAGGTCAGTCGCCGGAAACACCATATATTTT
TRBV5-1,14,few,TRBJ1-4,NA,CASTWGSGTEKLFF,TGCGCCAGCACTTGGGGGTCGGGAACTGAAAAACTGTTTTTT
TRBV9,14,NA,TRBJ1-2,NA,CASSGAKTVYGYTF,TGTGCCAGCAGCGGGGCAAAAACCGTCTATGGCTACACCTTC
TRBV4-1,15,NA,TRBJ2-3,NA,CASSHGSANTDTQYF,TGCGCCAGCAGCCACGGCAGCGCGAACACAGATACGCAGTATTTT
TRBV7-6,16,NA,TRBJ1-3,NA,CASSSSVSNSGNTIYF,TGTGCCAGCAGTTCGTCAGTCAGCAACTCTGGAAACACCATATATTTT
TRBV19,17,NA,TRBJ1-3,NA,CASTGHPLGISGNTIYF,TGTGCCAGTACGGGGCACCCACTCGGTATCTCTGGAAACACCATATATTTT
TRBV15,13,NA,TRBJ1-5,NA,CAPGGESNQPQHF,TGTGCCCCCGGGGGGGAAAGCAATCAGCCCCAGCATTTT
TRBV2,11,NA,TRBJ2-7,NA,CAAGTEIQADF,TGTGCCGCCGGGACCGAAATTCAGGCGGACTTC
TRBV12-1,20,NA,TRBJ2-7,NA,CASSFGHGGETGSTAYEQYF,TGTGCCAGCAGCTTTGGACACGGGGGGGAGACCGGATCTACCGCCTACGAGCAGTACTTC
TRBV7-8,14,NA,TRBJ1-1,TRBD1,CASSLAAGGTEAFF,TGTGCCAGCAGCTTAGCGGCAGGGGGCACTGAAGCTTTCTTT
TRBV11-2,14,NA,TRBJ2-1,TRBD2,CASSFSGSSHEQFF,TGTGCCAGCAGCTTCAGCGGGAGTTCCCATGAGCAGTTCTTC
TRBV14,17,NA,TRBJ2-4,TRBD2,CASSQHSGSLTKNIQYF,TGTGCCAGCAGCCAACATAGCGGGAGTCTGACCAAAAACATTCAGTACTTC
TRBV14,13,NA,TRBJ1-2,NA,CASSQGQIYGYTF,TGTGCCAGCAGCCAAGGGCAGATCTATGGCTACACCTTC
TRBV28,15,NA,TRBJ1-1,NA,CASSLGGFMNTEAFF,TGTGCCAGCAGTTTAGGCGGGTTCATGAACACTGAAGCTTTCTTT
TRBV7-3,14,few,TRBJ2-5,TRBD2,CASSWTGGGETQYF,TGTGCCAGCAGCTGGACGGGAGGAGGAGAGACCCAGTACTTC
TRBV7-6,15,NA,TRBJ1-1,NA,CASSLVGGPGTEAFF,TGTGCCAGCAGCTTAGTCGGGGGGCCGGGAACTGAAGCTTTCTTT
TRBV11-2,16,NA,TRBJ2-3,TRBD1,CASSLDGDRGTDTQYF,TGTGCCAGCAGCTTAGATGGGGACAGGGGCACAGATACGCAGTATTTT
TRBV7-9,14,NA,TRBJ2-6,NA,CASIGGSGANVLTF,TGTGCCAGCATTGGGGGCTCTGGGGCCAACGTCCTGACTTTC
TRBV29-1,15,few,TRBJ2-1,TRBD1,CSVVPGQGSYNEQFF,TGCAGCGTTGTACCCGGACAGGGGTCGTACAATGAGCAGTTCTTC
TRBV5-8,16,once,TRBJ1-1,NA,CASSFPGRGSSSEAFF,TGTGCCAGCAGCTTTCCAGGGAGAGGGTCGAGCTCTGAAGCTTTCTTT
TRBV11-3,14,few,TRBJ2-5,NA,CASSLARYQETQYF,TGTGCCAGCAGCTTAGCAAGATACCAAGAGACCCAGTACTTC
TRBV6-5,15,NA,TRBJ2-2,NA,CARRGRAVRTGELFF,TGTGCCCGCAGGGGGAGGGCCGTTAGGACCGGGGAGCTGTTTTTT
TRBV7-9,16,NA,TRBJ2-1,TRBD2,CASTPDLAGAYNEQFF,TGTGCCAGCACCCCAGACCTAGCGGGAGCGTACAATGAGCAGTTCTTC
TRBV10-2,14,NA,TRBJ1-5,NA,CASSEGGINQPQHF,TGCGCCAGCAGTGAGGGGGGGATTAATCAGCCCCAGCATTTT
TRBV3-1/TRBV3-2,18,NA,TRBJ1-6,NA,CASSQDSRISSYNSPLHF,TGTGCCAGCAGCCAAGATAGTAGGATAAGCTCCTATAATTCACCCCTCCACTTT
TRBV1,19,NA,TRBJ2-7,NA,CTSSQVTERAGGRTYEQYF,TGCACCAGCAGCCAAGTAACGGAGAGAGCGGGAGGGAGGACCTACGAGCAGTACTTC
TRBV18,14,NA,TRBJ1-6,TRBD1,CASSQDRNNSPLHF,TGTGCCAGCTCACAGGACAGGAACAATTCACCCCTCCACTTT
TRBV14,16,once,TRBJ1-6,NA,CASSHGHSLGNSPLHF,TGTGCCAGCAGCCACGGTCACTCCCTTGGGAATTCACCCCTCCACTTT
TRBV7-6,14,few,TRBJ2-1,NA,CASSQGLPGSEQFF,TGTGCCAGCAGCCAGGGACTGCCTGGGAGTGAGCAGTTCTTC
TRBV28,16,NA,TRBJ1-3,NA,CASSLGRLSSGNTIYF,TGTGCCAGCAGTTTGGGCAGGCTGAGCTCTGGAAACACCATATATTTT
TRBV6-2/TRBV6-3,15,once,TRBJ2-1,NA,CASSHPLRAENEQFF,TGTGCCAGCAGTCACCCCTTACGAGCGGAGAATGAGCAGTTCTTC
TRBV7-3,17,once,TRBJ2-1,TRBD1,CASSGTTGQGLWGEQFF,TGTGCCAGCAGCGGTACCACGGGACAGGGGCTATGGGGTGAGCAGTTCTTC
TRBV6-5,15,NA,TRBJ1-5,TRBD1,CASRRDRGRNQPQHF,TGTGCCAGCAGACGTGACAGGGGGAGAAATCAGCCCCAGCATTTT
TRBV7-2,13,NA,TRBJ1-2,TRBD1,CASSLGQGIGYTF,TGTGCCAGCAGCTTAGGACAGGGTATTGGCTACACCTTC
TRBV28,14,NA,TRBJ1-1,NA,CASSSSWGDAEAFF,TGTGCCAGCAGTTCCTCGTGGGGGGACGCTGAAGCTTTCTTT
TRBV7-2,14,NA,TRBJ1-2,NA,CASSLGPLGAGYTF,TGTGCCAGCAGCTTAGGGCCCCTCGGGGCTGGCTACACCTTC
TRBV2,13,NA,TRBJ2-2,NA,CASLRENTGELFF,TGTGCCAGCTTGAGGGAGAACACCGGGGAGCTGTTTTTT
TRBV5-1,16,NA,TRBJ2-2,TRBD2,CASSFTSGPNTGELFF,TGCGCCAGCAGCTTTACTAGCGGACCGAACACCGGGGAGCTGTTTTTT
TRBV6-4,11,NA,TRBJ1-3,NA,CASATGNTIYF,TGTGCCAGCGCGACTGGCAACACCATATATTTT
TRBV9,16,NA,TRBJ2-4,NA,CASSRFDRGAKNIQYF,TGTGCCAGCAGCCGATTCGACCGGGGGGCCAAAAACATTCAGTACTTC
TRBV5-5,15,NA,TRBJ2-2,NA,CASSLADSNTGELFF,TGTGCCAGCAGCTTGGCGGACTCGAACACCGGGGAGCTGTTTTTT
TRBV6-2/TRBV6-3,14,once,TRBJ1-2,TRBD1,CASSPGTANYGYTF,TGTGCCAGCAGTCCGGGGACAGCTAACTATGGCTACACCTTC
TRBV20-1,15,NA,TRBJ2-1,NA,CSASRYQELYNEQFF,TGCAGTGCTAGTCGCTACCAGGAACTCTACAATGAGCAGTTCTTC
TRBV19,14,NA,TRBJ1-5,NA,CAISTEPGNQPQHF,TGTGCCATTTCGACAGAGCCAGGCAATCAGCCCCAGCATTTT
TRBV10-3,15,NA,TRBJ1-3,NA,CAISNGTLSGNTIYF,TGTGCCATCAGTAACGGGACCCTCTCTGGAAACACCATATATTTT
TRBV20-1,11,NA,TRBJ2-1,NA,CSASWHNEQFF,TGCAGTGCTAGTTGGCACAATGAGCAGTTCTTC
TRBV19,14,once,TRBJ2-7,NA,CASSIPQRPYEQYF,TGTGCCAGTAGTATACCCCAGCGGCCCTACGAGCAGTACTTC